This passage covers 23 T cell receptor beta chains from one sample sequenced in a study of T cell changes during pregnancy in multiple sclerosis. TCRdb's table, derived via immunoSEQ multiplex PCR, lists solely in-frame clones and lacks some. This sample yields under 50,000 clones, of which about 90% are seen a single time; around 1.6% belongs to the top ten. The sample consisted of peripheral blood, taken in the first trimester of pregnancy. These receptors originate from a female donor in good health, enrolled as a control in a pregnancy study.

V usage is TRBV2 and J usage is TRBJ2-5; 9 bases map to TRBD2. The CDR3 loop spans 15 amino acids. Germline V lookup: CDR1 SNHLY, CDR2 FYNNEI. The V segment lost 3 bases and the J segment 7 bases; nucleotides outside the gene matches: 9. CDR3 sequence (DNA): TGTGCCAGCAGTGAGTCCGCGGGAGGGCTCGGGACCCAGTACTTC. It specifies CASSESAGGLGTQYF.

The V and J genes are TRBV6-5 and TRBJ1-5, with D tentatively TRBD1 (6 bases). The germline CDR1 and CDR2 sequences are MNHEY and SVGAGI. Trimming shortened V by 5 bases and J by 6 bases, and 11 bases separated the two germline ends. The CDR3 totals 13 residues. CDR3 loop: CASSGGAGQPQHF. The CDR3, as DNA: TGTGCCAGCAGTGGGGGCGCGGGTCAGCCCCAGCATTTT.

To note about this clone: Germline is not matched at one junction end, which may reflect a read error. This chain links TRBV4-2 with TRBJ2-7, with TRBD2 identical over 7 bases. There are 14 residues in the CDR3. The V gene's germline CDR1 is LGHNA and CDR2 YNFKEQ. The CDR3 loop is CASNQYTGGGEQYF. For the CDR3, the DNA is TGTGCCAGCAACCAATATACGGGAGGCGGCGAGCAGTACTTC.

The gene calls are TRBV27 and TRBJ2-7; 12 bases map to TRBD2. Germline values: CDR1 MNHEY, CDR2 SMNVEV (reference sequence). The CDR3 consists of 15 residues. V shed 6 bases and J 4 bases; nucleotides not matched to a gene: 7. CDR3 sequence: CASRVTSGRGYEQYF. CDR3 nucleotides: TGTGCCAGCAGAGTGACTAGCGGGAGAGGATACGAGCAGTACTTC.

The rearrangement uses TRBV11-2 and TRBJ2-1, with TRBD1 identical over 7 bases. The V and J ends lost 1 base and 2 bases, in that order; junction bases with no gene match: 2. From germline, CDR1 is SGHAT and CDR2 FQNNGV. This CDR3 region has 15 residues. The chain's CDR3 is CASSLAGTAYNEQFF. The CDR3 nucleotides are TGTGCCAGCAGCTTAGCAGGGACAGCCTACAATGAGCAGTTCTTC.

This clone has a single count. This rearrangement joins TRBV27 to TRBJ2-1; D is perhaps TRBD2 (7 bases). The CDR3 is 12 amino acids. Germline V CDR1 and CDR2: MNHEY, SMNVEV (reference sequence). With 7 bases removed from V and 9 bases from J, the gap between germline ends came to 13 bases. The CDR3, as DNA: TGTGCCAGCATGATGAGGGGGGGTGAGCAGTTCTTC. Encoded protein: CASMMRGGEQFF.

The chain carries TRBV28 and TRBJ1-4; D possibly corresponds to TRBD1 (6 bases). Between the trimmed V and J ends, which lost 3 bases and 6 bases, there was a span of 8 bases. Germline loops: CDR1 MDHEN, CDR2 SYDVKM. The CDR3 length is 13 residues. As DNA, the CDR3 is TGTGCCAGCAGTTTCGGGGGGCATGAAAAACTGTTTTTT. Amino acid sequence: CASSFGGHEKLFF.

In its sample, this clone was seen a few times. V and J are TRBV21-1 and TRBJ1-1. TRBV21-1 is a pseudogene locus. This CDR3 region has 15 residues. CDR3 sequence: CASSKGRVSNTEAFF. The CDR3 DNA sequence: TGTGCCAGCAGCAAAGGGAGGGTTTCGAACACTGAAGCTTTCTTT.

The rearrangement joins TRBV27 to TRBJ1-2; 8 positions agree with TRBD1. This CDR3 region has 14 residues. Germline loops: CDR1 MNHEY, CDR2 SMNVEV (reference sequence). V was clipped by 5 bases and J by 10 bases; unmatched bases: 12. CDR3 amino acids: CASSPGGTGGHYTF. In DNA, the CDR3 is TGTGCCAGCAGTCCAGGCGGCACAGGGGGACACTACACCTTC.

The CDR3, as DNA: TGTGCCAGCAGCGTAGCCAACAGCAACACTGAAGCTTTCTTT. Protein: CASSVANSNTEAFF. The J gene is TRBJ1-1, the V gene TRBV9, with D unresolved. CDR3 size: 14 residues. From germline, CDR1 is SGDLS and CDR2 YYNGEE. V was cut by 0 bases and J by 2 bases, with 8 bases left in between.

V is TRBV6-5 and J is TRBJ2-2; no clear D gene. Trimming shortened V by 6 bases and J by 4 bases, and 3 bases separated the two germline ends. Per the germline V gene, CDR1 is MNHEY and CDR2 is SVGAGI. The CDR3 runs 11 residues. CDR3 coding DNA: TGTGCCAGCAGCTCCACCGGGGAGCTGTTTTTT. Translation: CASSSTGELFF.

J is TRBJ1-2 and V is TRBV28; D is perhaps TRBD1 (6 bases). Between the trimmed V and J ends, which lost 3 bases and 4 bases, there was a span of 12 bases. This CDR3 spans 14 amino acids. Germline V lookup: CDR1 MDHEN, CDR2 SYDVKM. The CDR3 DNA reads as TGTGCCAGCAGTTTTCTGGACAGAGGCTATGGCTACACCTTC. As protein: CASSFLDRGYGYTF.

The chain is built from TRBV28 and TRBJ1-4; possibly TRBD1 for D (5 bases). Germline assignment: CDR1 MDHEN and CDR2 SYDVKM. The CDR3 runs 12 residues. Deletions cut 1 base from V and 14 bases from J, with 11 bases between. CDR3 residues: CASSLYGGMLFF. The CDR3 DNA is TGTGCCAGCAGTTTATACGGGGGGATGCTGTTTTTT.

Only one count was recorded for this clone. The chain links TRBV11-2 to TRBJ2-6; no firm D call. The CDR3 is 16 residues long. Germline CDR1 is SGHAT and CDR2 is FQNNGV. V shed 5 bases and J shed 0 bases, with 11 bases lying between them. CDR3 loop: CASSVNIGSGANVLTF. The CDR3 nucleotides read TGTGCCAGCAGCGTTAATATCGGCTCTGGGGCCAACGTCCTGACTTTC.

The sample holds one count of this clone. This sequence joins TRBV5-1 and TRBJ1-2; D may be TRBD1 (6 bases). Trimming took 4 bases from V and 4 from J, leaving 17 bases between them. The CDR3 loop spans 15 amino acids. Germline CDR1 is SGHRS and CDR2 is YFSETQ. CDR3 sequence reads: CASSRQSGESYGYTF. The CDR3, as DNA: TGCGCCAGCAGCCGCCAATCAGGGGAATCCTATGGCTACACCTTC.

J is TRBJ2-7 and V is TRBV5-1, with 11 bases that match TRBD1. Germline CDR1 is SGHRS and CDR2 is YFSETQ. The CDR3 spans 15 residues. V dropped 3 bases and J dropped 4; count of bases not matched to a gene: 6. The CDR3 here is CASSSGTGGRYEQYF. The CDR3 DNA sequence: TGCGCCAGCAGCTCAGGGACAGGGGGTCGATACGAGCAGTACTTC.

The J gene is TRBJ1-1, the V gene TRBV6-4; no definite D call. Germline CDR1 is MRHNA and CDR2 is SNTAGT. The CDR3 is 14 residues long. V was shortened by 5 bases and J by 2 bases, with 12 bases between the two germline ends. CDR3 sequence reads: CASSSTFINTEAFF. CDR3 bases: TGTGCCAGCAGTAGTACTTTCATAAACACTGAAGCTTTCTTT.

The CDR3 DNA sequence: TGTGCCAGCAGTCCCGGACAGGAGGGGGCTTACGAGCAGTACTTC. As protein: CASSPGQEGAYEQYF. This sequence joins TRBV28 and TRBJ2-7; D perhaps matches TRBD1 (7 bases). The CDR3 consists of 15 residues. Germline V gene data show CDR1 as MDHEN and CDR2 as SYDVKM. Trimming took off 5 bases at V and 4 bases at J, with 18 bases between the two ends.

The rearrangement uses TRBV11-3 and TRBJ1-2; D gene ambiguous. V was shortened by 2 bases and J by 4 bases, with 5 bases between the two germline ends. The CDR3 length is 12 residues. The germline CDR1 and CDR2 sequences are SGHNT and YENEEA. CDR3 DNA sequence: TGTGCCAGCAGCTTACGAGGCTATGGCTACACCTTC. Translation: CASSLRGYGYTF.

The chain joins TRBV19 to TRBJ2-1, with 8 bases lining up with TRBD1. Germline values: CDR1 LNHDA, CDR2 SQIVND (reference sequence). This CDR3 spans 14 amino acids. After removal of 5 bases from V and 9 bases from J, the junction contained 9 bases not matched to a gene. The CDR3 DNA follows: TGTGCCAGTAGTGGTGTCAGGGGGCGCGGTGAGCAGTTCTTC. Translation gives CASSGVRGRGEQFF.

The rearrangement links TRBV6-6 to TRBJ1-4; D is unresolved. Per the germline V gene, CDR1 is MNHNY and CDR2 is SVGAGI (reference sequence). CDR3 length: 12 amino acids. V lost 2 bases to trimming and J lost 8 bases, with 6 bases between them. CDR3 region: CASSYTEEKLFF. The CDR3 nucleotides read TGTGCCAGCAGTTACACGGAGGAAAAACTGTTTTTT.

The chain joins TRBV30 to TRBJ2-7; a possible D gene is TRBD2 (5 bases). Trimming left V 4 bases short and J 9 bases short, with 19 bases between. Germline assignment: CDR1 GTSNPN and CDR2 SVGIG (reference sequence). The CDR3 covers 13 residues. The CDR3 sequence is CAWTRGERFRQYF. The CDR3 DNA sequence: TGTGCCTGGACCCGGGGAGAGAGATTTCGGCAGTACTTC.

The J gene is TRBJ1-4, the V gene TRBV29-1, with 8 bases aligning to TRBD1. Trimming removed 0 bases from V and 8 bases from J; junction bases left unmatched: 11. The CDR3 has 16 residues. Looked up from germline, CDR1 is SQVTM and CDR2 is ANQGSEA. In DNA, the CDR3 is TGCAGCGTTGAAGAAGGGGAAGGACAGGGAAACGAAAAACTGTTTTTT. This translates into CSVEEGEGQGNEKLFF.